This T cell receptor (beta chain) was identified in a study of blood T cell repertoires in COVID-19. The table lists this clone with many counts. The junction shows a germline mismatch at one end, possibly a read error. This CDR3 contains 19 residues. The V gene's germline CDR1 is MNHEY and CDR2 SMNVEV (reference sequence). In the original workflow: For nucleated cells, counts were estimated from reference gene primer amplification. Assay: immunoSEQ multiplex PCR; the TCRdb copy retains only in-frame clones and omits some. V and J calls and clone size are as listed in that table; D and trimming were resolved from the DNA. Here the sample spans roughly 250,000 clones, under 85% being singletons.

The genes are TRBV27 and TRBJ2-5, with 14 bases identical to TRBD2. The source material was peripheral blood. The clonotype originates from a woman in her forties with active or convalescent COVID-19. The CDR3 protein is CASSPRIGLAGGHQQTQYF. The CDR3 DNA reads TGTGCCAGCAGTCCTAGGATCGGACTAGCGGGGGGCCACCAACAGACCCAGTACTTC.